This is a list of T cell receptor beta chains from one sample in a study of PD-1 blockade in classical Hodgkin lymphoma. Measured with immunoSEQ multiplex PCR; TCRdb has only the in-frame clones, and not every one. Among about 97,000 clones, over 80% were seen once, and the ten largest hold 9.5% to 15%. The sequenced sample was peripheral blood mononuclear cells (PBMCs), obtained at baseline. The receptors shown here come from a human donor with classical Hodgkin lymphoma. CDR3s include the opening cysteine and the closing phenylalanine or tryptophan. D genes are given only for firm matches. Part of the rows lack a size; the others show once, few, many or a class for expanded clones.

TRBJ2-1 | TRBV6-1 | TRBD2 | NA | TGTGCCAGCAGGACCCAACTAGCGGGAGTTGGATTCTTC | CASRTQLAGVGFF
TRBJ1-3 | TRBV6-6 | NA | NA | TGCGCCACGGGTTCGGGAAACACCATATATTTT | CATGSGNTIYF
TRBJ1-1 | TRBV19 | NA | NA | TGTGCCAGTAGTGTTCAGGGGATGAACACTGAAGCTTTCTTT | CASSVQGMNTEAFF
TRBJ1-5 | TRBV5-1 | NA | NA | TGCGCCAGCAGCTTGGATACGAGCAATCAGCCCCAGCATTTT | CASSLDTSNQPQHF
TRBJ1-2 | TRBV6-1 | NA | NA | TGTGCCAGCAGTGAAGGCATTAACTATGGCTACACCTTC | CASSEGINYGYTF
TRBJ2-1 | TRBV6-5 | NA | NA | TGTGCCAGCAGCCCCGGAGAGACGACCAGCAATGAGCAGTTCTTC | CASSPGETTSNEQFF
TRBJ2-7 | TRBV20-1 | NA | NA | TGCAGTGCTAGAGACGCCTACGAGCAGTACTTC | CSARDAYEQYF
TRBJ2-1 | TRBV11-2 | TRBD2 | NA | TGTGCCAGCAGCAGTAGCGGGAGTATCGCCTACAATGAGCAGTTCTTC | CASSSSGSIAYNEQFF
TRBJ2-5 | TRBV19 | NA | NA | TGTGCCAGTAGTACGCGAGGGGGGCCGGAGACCCAGTACTTC | CASSTRGGPETQYF
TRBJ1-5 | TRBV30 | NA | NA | TGTGCCTGGAACAGATGGGGCAATCAGCCCCAGCATTTT | CAWNRWGNQPQHF
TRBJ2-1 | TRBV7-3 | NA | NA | TGTGCCAGCGGTACTAGCCGCCACAATGAGCAGTTCTTC | CASGTSRHNEQFF
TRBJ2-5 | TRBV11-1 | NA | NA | TGTGCCAGCAGCTTAGTGGCCGGATCAGGAAAGACCCAGTACTTC | CASSLVAGSGKTQYF
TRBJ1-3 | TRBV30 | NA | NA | TGTGCCTGGAGTGGAGGAAACACCATATATTTT | CAWSGGNTIYF
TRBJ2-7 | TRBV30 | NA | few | TGTGCCTGGAGTGCGATGGGGGAGCAGTACTTC | CAWSAMGEQYF
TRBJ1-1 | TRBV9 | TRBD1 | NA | TGTGCCAGCAGTCGACAGGGAAACACTGAAGCTTTCTTT | CASSRQGNTEAFF
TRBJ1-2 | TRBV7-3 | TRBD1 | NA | TGTGCCAGCAGCCAATCCGGGACAGGGGGCTTTGGCTACACCTTC | CASSQSGTGGFGYTF
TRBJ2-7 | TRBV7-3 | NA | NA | TGTGCCAGCAGCCGAGACAGTTCCTACGAGCAGTACTTC | CASSRDSSYEQYF
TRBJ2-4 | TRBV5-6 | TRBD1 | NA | TGTGCCAGCAGCAACAGGGGTGCAGGCAAAAACATTCAGTACTTC | CASSNRGAGKNIQYF